These T cell receptor beta chains were read from a single sample in a study of T cell changes during pregnancy in multiple sclerosis. Profiled with immunoSEQ multiplex PCR; TCRdb holds only in-frame clones, not every one. The sample shows fewer than 45,000 clones, approximately 91% of them seen only once. Sample: peripheral blood, taken in the second trimester of pregnancy. The receptors shown here come from a female donor in good health, enrolled as a control in a pregnancy study. The CDR3 runs from the conserved cysteine through the conserved F or W. The order of the fields is CDR3 DNA, CDR3 protein, J gene, clone size, V gene, CDR3 length, D gene. The D gene is left open where the match is weak. Clone size is not always given. Where it is, it says once, few, many or a class for expanded clones.

DNA: TGTGCCAGCAGCGTCTACAGCGGGGGCTCCAATGAGCAGTTCTTC; CDR3: CASSVYSGGSNEQFF; J: TRBJ2-1; size: -; V: TRBV9; length: 15; D: TRBD2
DNA: TGTGCCAGCGGGGGGGACACCTCTCGGACCCAGTACTTC; CDR3: CASGGDTSRTQYF; J: TRBJ2-5; size: once; V: TRBV7-9; length: 13; D: -
DNA: TGTGCCAGCAGCTCGCGGGGGGGTAATGAAAAACTGTTTTTT; CDR3: CASSSRGGNEKLFF; J: TRBJ1-4; size: -; V: TRBV7-2; length: 14; D: -
DNA: TGTGCCAGCAGCCCTGGCAGGGGAACCTATGGCTACACCTTC; CDR3: CASSPGRGTYGYTF; J: TRBJ1-2; size: once; V: TRBV11-2; length: 14; D: -
DNA: TGTGCCAGCAGCCCCGGGACAGCAACTAGCACAGATACGCAGTATTTT; CDR3: CASSPGTATSTDTQYF; J: TRBJ2-3; size: -; V: TRBV7-9; length: 16; D: TRBD1
DNA: TGTGCCAGCAGTTTAGGACAGGGCCAACAAGAGACCCAGTACTTC; CDR3: CASSLGQGQQETQYF; J: TRBJ2-5; size: -; V: TRBV28; length: 15; D: TRBD1
DNA: TGTGCCAGCAGTGAATGGGGTGCAGGGGGCAATTCACCCCTCCACTTT; CDR3: CASSEWGAGGNSPLHF; J: TRBJ1-6; size: once; V: TRBV2; length: 16; D: TRBD1
DNA: TGTGCCAGCAGCTTAGCAACAGAGCCCACCTACTATGGCTACACCTTC; CDR3: CASSLATEPTYYGYTF; J: TRBJ1-2; size: -; V: TRBV7-6; length: 16; D: -
DNA: TGCGCCAGCACCCGGACCGGGACTAGCGACGAGCAGTACTTC; CDR3: CASTRTGTSDEQYF; J: TRBJ2-7; size: -; V: TRBV5-1; length: 14; D: TRBD2
DNA: TGCAGTGCTAGAGCTACGTACGAGCAGTACTTC; CDR3: CSARATYEQYF; J: TRBJ2-7; size: once; V: TRBV20-1; length: 11; D: -
DNA: TGTGCCAGCAGCCCAGGGCCTGTAGGAAACACCATATATTTT; CDR3: CASSPGPVGNTIYF; J: TRBJ1-3; size: -; V: TRBV11-2; length: 14; D: -
DNA: TGTGCCAGCAGCCCCCGAGGAGGTCGGGGCTACACCTTC; CDR3: CASSPRGGRGYTF; J: TRBJ1-2; size: -; V: TRBV7-2; length: 13; D: -
DNA: TGTGCCAGCAATGGAGGGGACACCGGGGAGCTGTTTTTT; CDR3: CASNGGDTGELFF; J: TRBJ2-2; size: -; V: TRBV6-1; length: 13; D: -
DNA: TGCGCCAGCAGCTTGGACAGGGTCTCTTACAATGAGCAGTTCTTC; CDR3: CASSLDRVSYNEQFF; J: TRBJ2-1; size: -; V: TRBV5-1; length: 15; D: -